A selection of T cell receptor beta chains follows, all from one sample in a study of cytomegalovirus exposure and HLA in healthy donors. The repertoire was sequenced with immunoSEQ multiplex PCR; TCRdb's copy has only in-frame clones and lacks some. The data contain over 85,000 clones, around nine tenths of them singletons. Sequences were obtained from PBMCs. The receptors here all came from a woman under 40 in good health and CMV-seropositive. Each CDR3 is given with its conserved first and last residue. Each record gives: V gene, D gene, CDR3 protein. D genes are given only for firm matches.

TRBV7-3 | TRBD1 | CASSLPGDRIMNTEAFF
TRBV7-6 | - | CASRVGAGDTEAFF
TRBV2 | TRBD1 | CASSEGQGADEQYF
TRBV27 | - | CASSLRGGNTGELFF
TRBV4-3 | TRBD1 | CASSLGQERTDTQYF
TRBV30 | - | CAWNGPGRTTEAFF
TRBV10-1 | - | CAKPRVPRGTGELFF
TRBV6-6 | - | CASSWADTSEQYF
TRBV7-3 | TRBD2 | CASSLTGGSMTGELFF
TRBV30 | TRBD2 | CAWSVRTSGRSYEQYF
TRBV7-2 | TRBD1 | CASSPRQGRGTEAFF
TRBV2 | - | CASSGQVSGANVLTF
TRBV5-4 | - | CASSLALGRLNTEAFF
TRBV7-3 | TRBD2 | CASSPGTSEYNEQFF
TRBV7-3 | TRBD2 | CASSSYSGGWGEQFF
TRBV28 | TRBD1 | CASRKDRGGNQPQHF
TRBV30 | - | CACQTRVNTGELFF
TRBV7-9 | - | CASSLGGWNRSYNEQFF
TRBV7-8 | TRBD2 | CASSSRWGGIGTDTQYF
TRBV7-9 | - | CASSLGRDFSYEQYF
TRBV18 | TRBD2 | CASSPLMGGDETQYF
TRBV2 | TRBD2 | CASSSRTSGSVDTQYF
TRBV18 | TRBD1 | CASSPRTGANTEAFF
TRBV4-3 | - | CASSQELAQPYEQYF
TRBV15 | - | CATSREGAQGTGANVLTF
TRBV6-5 | - | CASSPSFGFSPLHF